This record looks at one TCR beta chain sequence and its context. Its antigen is still unknown. The source of the sample is a study of T cell responses to AZD1222 COVID-19 vaccine. In the study overall: Both about-4-week and about-12-week second-dose recipients were combined. Findings and caveats of the study: Donor demographics were predominantly white British with a female majority; clonal diversity may be underestimated. CD4 TCRs associated with vaccination spanned spike, dominating at 160-218 and 743-854.

TCRdb keeps only in-frame clones here, not all; method: immunoSEQ multiplex PCR. Among roughly 150,000 clones listed, 92% were seen once. The CDR3 sequence is 17 residues long. This TCR was recovered from an adult in good health. Sequences were derived from peripheral blood, sampled on day 0 of AZD1222 vaccination. The chain carries TRBV12-1 and TRBJ1-2. TRBV12-1 is reported as a pseudogene. The CDR3 DNA sequence: TGTGCCAGCAGCTTTGGGCTCGAGGGCCCGAACCTCTCTGGCTACACCTTC. This codes for CASSFGLEGPNLSGYTF.